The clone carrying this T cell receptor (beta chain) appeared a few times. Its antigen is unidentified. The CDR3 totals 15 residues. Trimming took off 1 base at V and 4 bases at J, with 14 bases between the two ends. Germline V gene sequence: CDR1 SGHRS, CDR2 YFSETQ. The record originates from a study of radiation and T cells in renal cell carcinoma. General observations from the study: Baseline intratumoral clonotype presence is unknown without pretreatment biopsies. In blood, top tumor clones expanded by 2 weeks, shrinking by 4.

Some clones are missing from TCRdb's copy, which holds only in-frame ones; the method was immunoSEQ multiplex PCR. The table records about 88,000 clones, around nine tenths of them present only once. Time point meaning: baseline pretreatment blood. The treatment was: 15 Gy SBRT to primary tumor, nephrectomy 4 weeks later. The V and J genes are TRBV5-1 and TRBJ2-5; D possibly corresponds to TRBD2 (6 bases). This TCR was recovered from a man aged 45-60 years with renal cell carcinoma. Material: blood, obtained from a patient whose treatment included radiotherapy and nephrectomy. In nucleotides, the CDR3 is TGCGCCAGCAGCTTGATGTCGGGAGTGGCAGAGACCCAGTACTTC. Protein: CASSLMSGVAETQYF.